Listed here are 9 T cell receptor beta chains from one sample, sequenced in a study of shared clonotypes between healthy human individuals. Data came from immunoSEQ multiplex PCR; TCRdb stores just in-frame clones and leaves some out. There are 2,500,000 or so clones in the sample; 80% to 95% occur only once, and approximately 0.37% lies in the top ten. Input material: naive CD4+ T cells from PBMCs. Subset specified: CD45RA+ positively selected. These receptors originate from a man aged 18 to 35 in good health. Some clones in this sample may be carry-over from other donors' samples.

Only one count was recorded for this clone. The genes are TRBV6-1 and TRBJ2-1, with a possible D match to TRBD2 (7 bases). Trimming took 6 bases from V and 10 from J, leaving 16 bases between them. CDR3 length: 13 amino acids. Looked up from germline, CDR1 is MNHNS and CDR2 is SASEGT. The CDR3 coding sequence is TGTGCCAGCAGAAACCCGGGGGGCGGCGAGCAGTTCTTC. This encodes CASRNPGGGEQFF.

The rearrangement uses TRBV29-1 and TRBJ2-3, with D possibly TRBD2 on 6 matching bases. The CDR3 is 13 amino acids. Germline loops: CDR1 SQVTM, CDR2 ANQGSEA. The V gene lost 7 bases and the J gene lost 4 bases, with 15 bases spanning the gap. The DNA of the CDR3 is TGCAGCGGAGAGGAGGGTGGCGCAGATACGCAGTATTTT. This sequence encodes CSGEEGGADTQYF.

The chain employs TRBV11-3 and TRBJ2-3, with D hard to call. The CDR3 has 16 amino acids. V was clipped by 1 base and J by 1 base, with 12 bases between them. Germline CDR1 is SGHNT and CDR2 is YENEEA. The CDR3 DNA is TGTGCCAGCAGCTTAGGGTGGCAAAAGTGCACAGATACGCAGTATTTT. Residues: CASSLGWQKCTDTQYF.

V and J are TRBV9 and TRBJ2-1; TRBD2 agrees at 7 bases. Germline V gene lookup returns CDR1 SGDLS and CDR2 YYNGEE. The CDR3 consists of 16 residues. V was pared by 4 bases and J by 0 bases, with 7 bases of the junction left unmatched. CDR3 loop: CASSTGSGISYNEQFF. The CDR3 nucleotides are TGTGCCAGCAGCACCGGCAGCGGGATCTCCTACAATGAGCAGTTCTTC.

Here the CDR3 DNA reads TGTGCCAGCAGTGCGAGCGGGAGCTGGAACTACGAGCAGTACTTC. Protein sequence: CASSASGSWNYEQYF. The chain combines TRBV6-1 with TRBJ2-7; TRBD2 agrees at 8 bases. The V gene's germline CDR1 is MNHNS and CDR2 SASEGT. The length of the CDR3 is 15 residues. J was trimmed by 3 bases and V by 4 bases; bases with no gene match: 8.

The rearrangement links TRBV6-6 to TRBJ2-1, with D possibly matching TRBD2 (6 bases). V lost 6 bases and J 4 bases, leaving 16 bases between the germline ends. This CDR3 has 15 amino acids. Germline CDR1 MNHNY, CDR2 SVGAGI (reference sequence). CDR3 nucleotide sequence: TGTGCCAGCAGGGATTCCGGGACTCCTTACAATGAGCAGTTCTTC. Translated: CASRDSGTPYNEQFF.

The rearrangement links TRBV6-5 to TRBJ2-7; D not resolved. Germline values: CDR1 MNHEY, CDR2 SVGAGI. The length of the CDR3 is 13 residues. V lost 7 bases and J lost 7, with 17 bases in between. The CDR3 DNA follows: TGTGCCAGCAAAAATAGCCCCGCTGCAGAGCAGTACTTC. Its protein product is CASKNSPAAEQYF.

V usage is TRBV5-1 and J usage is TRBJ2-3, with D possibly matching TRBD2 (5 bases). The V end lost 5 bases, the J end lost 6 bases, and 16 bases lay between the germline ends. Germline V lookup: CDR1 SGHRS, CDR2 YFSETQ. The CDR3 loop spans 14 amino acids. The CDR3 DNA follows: TGCGCCAGCAGTTCACAGCGGCCCCCGGATACGCAGTATTTT. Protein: CASSSQRPPDTQYF.

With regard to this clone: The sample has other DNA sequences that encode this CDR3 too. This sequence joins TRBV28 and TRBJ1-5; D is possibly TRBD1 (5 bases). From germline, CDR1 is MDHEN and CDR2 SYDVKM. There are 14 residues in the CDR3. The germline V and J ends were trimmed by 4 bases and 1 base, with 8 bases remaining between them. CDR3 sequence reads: CASSWGGSNQPQHF. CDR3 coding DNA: TGTGCCAGCAGTTGGGGGGGAAGCAATCAGCCCCAGCATTTT.